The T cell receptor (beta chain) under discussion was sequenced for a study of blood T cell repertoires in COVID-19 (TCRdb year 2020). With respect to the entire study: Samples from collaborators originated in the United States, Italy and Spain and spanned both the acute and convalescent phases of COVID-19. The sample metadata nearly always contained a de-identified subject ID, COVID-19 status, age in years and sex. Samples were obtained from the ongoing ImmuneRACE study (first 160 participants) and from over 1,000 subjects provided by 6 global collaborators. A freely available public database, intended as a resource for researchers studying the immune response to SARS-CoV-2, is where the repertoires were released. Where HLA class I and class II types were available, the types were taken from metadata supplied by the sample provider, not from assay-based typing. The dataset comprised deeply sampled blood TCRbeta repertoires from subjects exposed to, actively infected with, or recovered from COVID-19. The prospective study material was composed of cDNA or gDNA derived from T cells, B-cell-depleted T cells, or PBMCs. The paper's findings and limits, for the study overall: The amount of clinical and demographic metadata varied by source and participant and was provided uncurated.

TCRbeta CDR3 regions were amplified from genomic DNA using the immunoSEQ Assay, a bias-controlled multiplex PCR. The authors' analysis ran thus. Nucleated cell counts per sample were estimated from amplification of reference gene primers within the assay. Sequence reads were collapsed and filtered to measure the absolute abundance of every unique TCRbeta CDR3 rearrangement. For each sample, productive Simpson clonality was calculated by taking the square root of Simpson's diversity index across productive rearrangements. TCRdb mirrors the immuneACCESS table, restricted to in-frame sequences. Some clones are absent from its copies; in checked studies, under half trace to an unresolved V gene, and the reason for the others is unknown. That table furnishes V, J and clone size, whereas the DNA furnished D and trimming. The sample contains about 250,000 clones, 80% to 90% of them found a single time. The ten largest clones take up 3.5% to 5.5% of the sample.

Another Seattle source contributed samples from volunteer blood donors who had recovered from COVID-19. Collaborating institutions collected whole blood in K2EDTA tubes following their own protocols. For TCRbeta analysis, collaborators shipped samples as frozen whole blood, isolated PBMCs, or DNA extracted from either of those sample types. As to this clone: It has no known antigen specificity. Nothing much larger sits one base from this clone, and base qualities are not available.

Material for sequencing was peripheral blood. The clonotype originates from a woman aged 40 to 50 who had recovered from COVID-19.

For the CDR3, the sequence is CASSQQLDTEAFF. The nucleotides are TGTGCCAGCAGCCAACAACTGGACACTGAAGCTTTCTTT. This sequence uses TRBV3-1 (or the pseudogene TRBV3-2) and TRBJ1-1; the D gene is not confidently resolved. The junction shows trimming of 2 bases on V and 3 bases on J, plus 7 bases between the germline ends. Taken from the germline V gene (reference sequence), the CDR1 and CDR2 loops are LGHDT and YNNKEL. The CDR3, cysteine through phenylalanine, is 13 amino acids long. The sequence is cut down to CDR3 DNA, 39 bases in frame from base 1.